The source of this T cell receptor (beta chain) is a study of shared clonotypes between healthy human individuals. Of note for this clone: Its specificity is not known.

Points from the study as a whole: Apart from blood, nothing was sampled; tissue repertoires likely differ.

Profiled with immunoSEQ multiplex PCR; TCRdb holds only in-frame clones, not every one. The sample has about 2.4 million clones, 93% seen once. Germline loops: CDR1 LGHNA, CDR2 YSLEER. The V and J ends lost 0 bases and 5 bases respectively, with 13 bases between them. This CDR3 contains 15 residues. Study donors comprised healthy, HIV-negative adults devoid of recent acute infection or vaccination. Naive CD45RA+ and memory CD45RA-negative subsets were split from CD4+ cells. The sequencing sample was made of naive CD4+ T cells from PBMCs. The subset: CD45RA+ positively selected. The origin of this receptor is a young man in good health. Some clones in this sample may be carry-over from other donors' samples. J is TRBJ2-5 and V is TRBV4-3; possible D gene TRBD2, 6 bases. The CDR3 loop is CASSQDPRREETQYF. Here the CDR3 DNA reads TGCGCCAGCAGCCAAGATCCGAGGAGGGAGGAGACCCAGTACTTC.